The T cell receptor beta chain under discussion was sequenced for a study of post-analysis software for immune sequencing data. Study at large: The patients showed relapsing-remitting, secondary progressive and progressive-relapsing multiple sclerosis courses.

The CDR3 is 14 amino acids. Germline CDR1 is MNHEY and CDR2 is SVGAGI. Deletions cut 2 bases from V and 0 bases from J, with 5 bases between. Unique molecular identifiers had been added to the TCR beta cDNA libraries. Out of roughly 0.85 to 10 million T cells, roughly 0.5 million cDNA molecules were generated. TCRdb reprocessed the PCR reads with MiXCR, giving one entry per CDR3 protein. The sample lists about 540,000 distinct CDR3 sequences, approximately 31% occurring once. Study-wide points: Analysis by F measure revealed that same-batch samples clustered strongly together. Controls had significantly higher normalized Chao1 diversity than multiple sclerosis patients. Included in a set of about 5 TRBV segments more frequent in patients than controls were TRBV5-6, TRBV5-1 and TRBV20-1.

This clonotype has only one observation. Antigen unknown. The specimen was blood. The clonotype originates from a girl aged 2 to 17 with multiple sclerosis. This rearrangement joins TRBV6-5 to TRBJ1-5; D unclear. In nucleotides, the CDR3 is TGTGCCAGCAGTTACCGACCTAGCAATCAGCCCCAGCATTTT. Translating it yields CASSYRPSNQPQHF.